One and the same sample provided the 16 T cell receptor beta chains below, sequenced in a study of CD8 T cells in Susac syndrome. RNA amounts of 0.5 to 1 ug underwent reverse transcription with random hexamers. TCRdb redid the calling of the immunoSEQ multiplex PCR reads with MiXCR, one entry per CDR3 protein. The table has around 110,000 distinct CDR3 sequences, about 95% seen once. Sequencing was done on a sample of CD8+ T cells from PBMCs. These receptors all stem from a human donor with Susac syndrome.

This chain joins TRBV12-3 or TRBV12-4 and TRBJ2-3; 7 positions match TRBD2. V lost 5 bases to trimming and J lost 2 bases; unmatched junction nucleotides: 13. The CDR3 sequence is 17 residues long. CDR3 sequence: CASSPRLAEELTDTQYF. The CDR3 bases are TGTGCCAGCAGTCCCCGGCTAGCGGAGGAACTCACAGATACGCAGTATTTT.

The V gene is TRBV5-8, the J gene TRBJ2-1, with D tentatively TRBD2 (6 bases). Germline-derived CDR1 and CDR2 are SGHTS and YDEGEE. This CDR3 comprises 14 residues. V lost 0 bases to trimming and J lost 9 bases, with 13 bases between them. The chain's CDR3 is CASSLVGRGGEQFF. The CDR3, as DNA: TGTGCCAGCAGCTTGGTCGGTAGGGGAGGTGAGCAGTTCTTC.

This CDR3 is CASRAIREISPLHF. CDR3 nucleotide sequence: TGTGCCAGTCGGGCAATTAGGGAGATCTCACCCCTCCACTTT. The chain has TRBV25-1 and TRBJ1-6, with D hard to call. The CDR3 sequence is 14 residues long. Germline V lookup: CDR1 MGHDK, CDR2 SYGVNS. V was clipped by 9 bases and J by 10 bases, with 19 bases between them.

The genes are TRBV29-1 and TRBJ2-3, with 13 bases fitting TRBD2. The CDR3 runs to 15 residues. The ends lost 4 bases at V and 1 base at J; junction bases unmatched: 2. CDR1 is SQVTM, CDR2 ANQGSEA, per germline. CDR3 in DNA: TGCAGCGTTGCCGGACTAGCGGGGGGCACAGATACGCAGTATTTT. Its translation: CSVAGLAGGTDTQYF.

Only one count was recorded for this clonotype. The chain carries TRBV12-3 or TRBV12-4 and TRBJ2-7, with unresolved D. V shed 1 base and J shed 7 bases, with 8 bases lying between them. The CDR3 is 12 residues long. The CDR3 spells CASSLGGREQYF. As DNA, the CDR3 is TGTGCCAGCAGTTTAGGGGGTAGGGAGCAGTACTTC.

The V call is TRBV11-1, the J call TRBJ1-1; D is unclear. CDR1 and CDR2 (germline): SGHAT, FQDESV (reference sequence). Trimming removed 4 bases at V and 1 base at J, with 13 bases between. CDR3 length: 15 residues. CDR3 protein: CASSYFVGKNTEAFF. The CDR3 nucleotides read TGTGCCAGCAGCTACTTCGTGGGCAAGAACACTGAAGCTTTCTTT. Combining the CDR3 with reference TRBV11-1 and TRBJ1-1 gives the whole variable domain EAEVAQSPRYKITEKSQAVAFWCDPISGHATLYWYRQILGQGPELLVQFQDESVVDDSQLPKDRFSAERLKGVDSTLKIQPAELGDSAMYLCASSYFVGKNTEAFFGQGTRLTVV.

This clonotype was counted a single time. The chain is built from TRBV7-6 and TRBJ2-3, with 8 bases fitting TRBD2. V trimming: 1 base; J trimming: 11 bases; junction bases outside the gene matches: 8. The CDR3 is made up of 14 amino acids. Germline lookup yields CDR1 SGHVS and CDR2 FNYEAQ. The CDR3 DNA reads as TGTGCCAGCAGCTTAGGCCGGGGGGGCGGGGTGCAGTATTTT. This translates into CASSLGRGGGVQYF.

This chain uses TRBV20-1 with TRBJ2-7, with D perhaps matching TRBD1 or TRBD2 (5 bases each). The V end was cut by 0 bases, the J end by 2 bases, with 11 bases between. The germline V gene has CDR1 DFQATT and CDR2 SNEGSKA (reference sequence). CDR3 length: 14 amino acids. The CDR3 DNA is TGCAGTGCTAGAGAGGGACGCCGCCCCTACGAGCAGTACTTC. As protein: CSAREGRRPYEQYF.

The CDR3 spells CASSHFAGTYGYTF. CDR3 DNA: TGTGCCAGCAGCCATTTCGCAGGGACCTATGGCTACACCTTC. J is TRBJ1-2 and V is TRBV14, with a possible D match to TRBD1 (5 bases). There are 14 residues in the CDR3. Germline-derived CDR1 and CDR2 are SGHDN and FVKESK. V was shortened by 3 bases and J by 4 bases, with 12 bases between the two germline ends.

V and J are TRBV4-1 and TRBJ1-1; D gene uncertain. The CDR3 loop spans 14 amino acids. Germline assignment: CDR1 MGHRA and CDR2 YSYEKL. The ends were cut back, 0 bases at V and 1 base at J, with 6 bases in the middle. The DNA of the CDR3 is TGCGCCAGCAGCCAAGATTCCAGGAACACTGAAGCTTTCTTT. Its translation: CASSQDSRNTEAFF.

This chain joins TRBV7-9 and TRBJ2-7, with a possible D match to TRBD1 (5 bases). The CDR3 is made up of 13 amino acids. Trimming took off 3 bases at V and 3 bases at J, with 9 bases between the two ends. CDR1 is SEHNR and CDR2 is FQNEAQ in the germline V gene (reference sequence). The CDR3 loop is CASSFTRGYEQYF. The CDR3 bases are TGTGCCAGCAGCTTCACAAGGGGCTACGAGCAGTACTTC.

In its sample, this clonotype was seen a few times. This rearrangement joins TRBV18 to TRBJ2-5; TRBD2 agrees at 8 bases. The CDR3 extends over 14 amino acids. V lost 4 bases, J lost 3 bases, and 4 bases stayed unmatched. In germline, CDR1 is KGHSH, CDR2 LQKENI. CDR3 region: CASSLAGLEETQYF. CDR3 in DNA: TGTGCCAGCTCACTAGCGGGGCTAGAAGAGACCCAGTACTTC.

The chain recombines TRBV11-2 with TRBJ2-7; D remains ambiguous. V lost 1 base, J lost 3 bases, and 7 bases lay in between. The CDR3 runs to 13 residues. Looked up from germline, CDR1 is SGHAT and CDR2 is FQNNGV. The DNA of the CDR3 is TGTGCCAGCAGCTTAGGGGGTAACTACGAGCAGTACTTC. Protein sequence: CASSLGGNYEQYF.

This clonotype was seen just once. The genes are TRBV15 and TRBJ1-5; D is uncertain. From germline, CDR1 is LNHNV and CDR2 YYDKDF (reference sequence). V was clipped by 0 bases and J by 7 bases, with 10 bases between them. This CDR3 comprises 14 residues. The CDR3 DNA is TGTGCCACCAGCAGAGATCGGCAGATCCAGCCCCAGCATTTT. Protein product: CATSRDRQIQPQHF.

The CDR3 DNA is TGTGCCAGCAGTTCCTTCGCGAACACCGGGGAGCTGTTTTTT. Its translation: CASSSFANTGELFF. V usage is TRBV27 and J usage is TRBJ2-2; D is unclear. V was cut by 4 bases and J by 0 bases, with 6 bases left in between. From germline, CDR1 is MNHEY and CDR2 SMNVEV (reference sequence). The CDR3 sequence is 14 residues long.

The V call is TRBV20-1, the J call TRBJ1-5; the D is unclear. Germline V gives CDR1 DFQATT, CDR2 SNEGSKA (reference sequence). This CDR3 is 12 amino acids long. V was clipped by 0 bases and J by 7 bases, with 7 bases between them. The CDR3: CSARDLDQPQHF. The CDR3 coding sequence is TGCAGTGCTAGAGATCTGGACCAGCCCCAGCATTTT.